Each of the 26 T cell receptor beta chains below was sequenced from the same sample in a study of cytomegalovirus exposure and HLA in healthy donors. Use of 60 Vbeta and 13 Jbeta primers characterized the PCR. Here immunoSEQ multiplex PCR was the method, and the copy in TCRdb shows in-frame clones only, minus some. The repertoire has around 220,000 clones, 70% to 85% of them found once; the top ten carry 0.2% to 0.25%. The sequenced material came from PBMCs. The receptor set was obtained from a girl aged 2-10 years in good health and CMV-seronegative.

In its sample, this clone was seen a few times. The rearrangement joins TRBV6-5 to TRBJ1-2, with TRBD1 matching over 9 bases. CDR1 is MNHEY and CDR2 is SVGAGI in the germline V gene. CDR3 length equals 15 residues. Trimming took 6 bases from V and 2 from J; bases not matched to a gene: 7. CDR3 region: CASRLQGAPNYGYTF. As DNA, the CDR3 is TGTGCCAGCAGGTTACAGGGGGCGCCGAACTATGGCTACACCTTC.

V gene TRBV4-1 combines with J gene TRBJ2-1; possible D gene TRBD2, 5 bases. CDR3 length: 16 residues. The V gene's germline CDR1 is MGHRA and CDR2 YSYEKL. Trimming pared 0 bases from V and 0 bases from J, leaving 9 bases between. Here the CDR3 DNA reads TGCGCCAGCAGCCAAGAACTAGGGCTCTCCTACAATGAGCAGTTCTTC. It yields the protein CASSQELGLSYNEQFF.

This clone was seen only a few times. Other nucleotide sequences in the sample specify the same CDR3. CDR3 in DNA: TGCGCCAGCAGCTTGGGACTAGCGGGAAGCACAGATACGCAGTATTTT. Amino acid sequence: CASSLGLAGSTDTQYF. This chain uses TRBV5-1 with TRBJ2-3; 11 bases fit TRBD2. This CDR3 region has 16 residues. Germline V CDR1 and CDR2: SGHRS, YFSETQ. V trimming: 0 bases; J trimming: 0 bases; junction bases outside the gene matches: 0. Looking up the rest from reference TRBV5-1 and TRBJ2-3 gives the full variable domain: KAGVTQTPRYLIKTRGQQVTLSCSPISGHRSVSWYQQTPGQGLQFLFEYFSETQRNKGNFPGRFSGRQFSNSRSEMNVSTLELGDSALYLCASSLGLAGSTDTQYFGPGTRLTVL.

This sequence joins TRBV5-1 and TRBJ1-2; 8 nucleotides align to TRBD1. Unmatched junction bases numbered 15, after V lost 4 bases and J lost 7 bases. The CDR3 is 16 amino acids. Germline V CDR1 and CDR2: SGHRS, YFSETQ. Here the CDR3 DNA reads TGCGCCAGCAGCCCGTTCACGAGTCCAGGGGGCGGTGGCTACACCTTC. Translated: CASSPFTSPGGGGYTF.

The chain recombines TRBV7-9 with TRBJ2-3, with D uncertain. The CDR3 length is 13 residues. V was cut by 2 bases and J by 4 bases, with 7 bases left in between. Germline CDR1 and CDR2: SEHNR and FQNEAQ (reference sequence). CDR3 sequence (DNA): TGTGCCAGCAGCTTATTGTGGCCAGATACGCAGTATTTT. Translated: CASSLLWPDTQYF.

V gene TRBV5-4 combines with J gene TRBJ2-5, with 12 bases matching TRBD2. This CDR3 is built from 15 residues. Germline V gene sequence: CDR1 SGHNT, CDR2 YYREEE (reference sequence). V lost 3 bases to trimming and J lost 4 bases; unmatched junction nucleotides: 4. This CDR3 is CASSSASGRGETQYF. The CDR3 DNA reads TGTGCCAGCAGCTCTGCTAGCGGGAGGGGAGAGACCCAGTACTTC.

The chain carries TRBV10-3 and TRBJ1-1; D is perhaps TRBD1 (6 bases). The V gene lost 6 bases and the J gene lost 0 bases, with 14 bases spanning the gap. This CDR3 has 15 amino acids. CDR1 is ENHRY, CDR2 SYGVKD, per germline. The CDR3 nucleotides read TGTGCCATCAGGGGGGCCCACCCCATGAACACTGAAGCTTTCTTT. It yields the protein CAIRGAHPMNTEAFF.

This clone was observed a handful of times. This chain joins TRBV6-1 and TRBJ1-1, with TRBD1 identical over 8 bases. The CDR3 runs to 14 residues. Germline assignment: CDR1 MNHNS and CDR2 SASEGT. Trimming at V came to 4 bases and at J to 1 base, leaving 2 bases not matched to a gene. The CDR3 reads CASSADRGNTEAFF. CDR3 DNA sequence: TGTGCCAGCAGTGCTGACAGGGGGAACACTGAAGCTTTCTTT.

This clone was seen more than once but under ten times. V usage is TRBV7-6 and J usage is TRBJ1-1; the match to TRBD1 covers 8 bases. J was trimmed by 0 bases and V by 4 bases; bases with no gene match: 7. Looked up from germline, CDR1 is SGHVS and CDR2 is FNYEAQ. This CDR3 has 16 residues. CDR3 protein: CASSSGTGGMNTEAFF. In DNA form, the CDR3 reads TGTGCCAGCAGCTCTGGGACAGGTGGGATGAACACTGAAGCTTTCTTT.

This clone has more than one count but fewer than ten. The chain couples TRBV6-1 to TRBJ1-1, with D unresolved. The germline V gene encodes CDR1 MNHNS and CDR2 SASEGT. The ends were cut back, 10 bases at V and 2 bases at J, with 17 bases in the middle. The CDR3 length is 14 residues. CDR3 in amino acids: CATRRGEFNTEAFF. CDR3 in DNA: TGTGCCACCCGTAGAGGCGAATTTAACACTGAAGCTTTCTTT.

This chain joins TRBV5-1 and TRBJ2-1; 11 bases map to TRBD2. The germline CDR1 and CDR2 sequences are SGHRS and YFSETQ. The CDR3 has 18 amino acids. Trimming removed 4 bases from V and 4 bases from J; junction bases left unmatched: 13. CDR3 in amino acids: CASSPAGSGLAVYNEQFF. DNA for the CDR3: TGCGCCAGCAGCCCGGCCGGGTCGGGACTAGCGGTTTACAATGAGCAGTTCTTC.

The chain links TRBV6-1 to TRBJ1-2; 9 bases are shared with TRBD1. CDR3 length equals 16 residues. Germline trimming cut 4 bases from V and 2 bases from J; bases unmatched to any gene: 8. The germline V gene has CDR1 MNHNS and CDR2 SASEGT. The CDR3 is CASSGGTGTDNYGYTF. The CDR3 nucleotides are TGTGCCAGCAGTGGCGGGACAGGGACAGACAACTATGGCTACACCTTC.

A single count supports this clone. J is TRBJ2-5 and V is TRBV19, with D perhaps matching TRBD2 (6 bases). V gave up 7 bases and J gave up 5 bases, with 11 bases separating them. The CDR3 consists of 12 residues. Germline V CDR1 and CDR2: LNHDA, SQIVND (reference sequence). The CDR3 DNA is TGTGCCAGTAACCCTGGGGGGGAGACCCAGTACTTC. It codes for CASNPGGETQYF.

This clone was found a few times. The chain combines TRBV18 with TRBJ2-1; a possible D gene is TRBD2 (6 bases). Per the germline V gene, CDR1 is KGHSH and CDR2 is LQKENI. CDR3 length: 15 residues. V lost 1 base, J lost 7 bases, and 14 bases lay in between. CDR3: CASSPQSGLQNEQFF. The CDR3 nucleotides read TGTGCCAGCTCACCACAAAGCGGGCTGCAGAATGAGCAGTTCTTC.

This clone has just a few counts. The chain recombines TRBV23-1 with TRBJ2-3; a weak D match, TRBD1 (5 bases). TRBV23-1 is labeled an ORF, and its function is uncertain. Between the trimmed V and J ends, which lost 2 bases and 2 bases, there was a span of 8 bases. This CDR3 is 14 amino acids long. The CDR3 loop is CASSQDRHTDTQYF. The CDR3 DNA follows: TGCGCCAGCAGTCAAGACAGACACACAGATACGCAGTATTTT.

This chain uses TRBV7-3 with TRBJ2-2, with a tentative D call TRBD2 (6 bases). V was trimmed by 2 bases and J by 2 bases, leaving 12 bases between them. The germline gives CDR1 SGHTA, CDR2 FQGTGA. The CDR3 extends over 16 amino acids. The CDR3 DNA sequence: TGTGCCAGCAGCTTAGTAGGAGGGATTAACACCGGGGAGCTGTTTTTT. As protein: CASSLVGGINTGELFF.

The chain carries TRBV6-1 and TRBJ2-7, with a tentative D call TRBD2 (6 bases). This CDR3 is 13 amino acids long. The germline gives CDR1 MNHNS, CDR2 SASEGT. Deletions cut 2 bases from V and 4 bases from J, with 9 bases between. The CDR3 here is CASSEWREYEQYF. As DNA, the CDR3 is TGTGCCAGCAGTGAATGGAGGGAGTACGAGCAGTACTTC.

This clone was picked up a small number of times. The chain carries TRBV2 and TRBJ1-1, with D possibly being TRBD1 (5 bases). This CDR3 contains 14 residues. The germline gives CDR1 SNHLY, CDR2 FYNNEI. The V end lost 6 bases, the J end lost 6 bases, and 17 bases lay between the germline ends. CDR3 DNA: TGTGCCAGCAGGGGGATTCAGGGAAGAGCTGAAGCTTTCTTT. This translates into CASRGIQGRAEAFF.

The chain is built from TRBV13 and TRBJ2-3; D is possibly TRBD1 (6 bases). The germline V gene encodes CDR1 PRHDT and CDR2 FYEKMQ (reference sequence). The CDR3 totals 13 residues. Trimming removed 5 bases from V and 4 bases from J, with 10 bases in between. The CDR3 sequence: CASSGHRADTQYF. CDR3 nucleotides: TGTGCCAGCAGCGGTCACAGGGCAGATACGCAGTATTTT. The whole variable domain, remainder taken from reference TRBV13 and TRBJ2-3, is AAGVIQSPRHLIKEKRETATLKCYPIPRHDTVYWYQQGPGQDPQFLISFYEKMQSDKGSIPDRFSAQQFSDYHSELNMSSLELGDSALYFCASSGHRADTQYFGPGTRLTVL.

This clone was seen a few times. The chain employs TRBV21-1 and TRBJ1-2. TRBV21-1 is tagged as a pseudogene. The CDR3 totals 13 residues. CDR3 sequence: CASSPMGGDGYTF. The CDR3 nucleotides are TGTGCCAGCAGCCCCATGGGGGGGGATGGCTACACCTTC.

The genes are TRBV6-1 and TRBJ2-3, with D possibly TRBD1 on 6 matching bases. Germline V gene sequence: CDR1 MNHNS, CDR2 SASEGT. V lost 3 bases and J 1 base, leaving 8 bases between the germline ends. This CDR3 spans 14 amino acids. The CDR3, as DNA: TGTGCCAGCAGTGATGGGGGCGGCACAGATACGCAGTATTTT. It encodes CASSDGGGTDTQYF.

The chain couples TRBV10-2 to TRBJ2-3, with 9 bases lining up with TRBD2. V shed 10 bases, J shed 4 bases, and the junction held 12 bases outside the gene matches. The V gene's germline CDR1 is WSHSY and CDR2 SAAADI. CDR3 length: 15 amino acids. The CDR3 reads CATLLAGASPDTQYF. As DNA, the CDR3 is TGCGCCACCCTCTTAGCGGGAGCCTCCCCAGATACGCAGTATTTT.

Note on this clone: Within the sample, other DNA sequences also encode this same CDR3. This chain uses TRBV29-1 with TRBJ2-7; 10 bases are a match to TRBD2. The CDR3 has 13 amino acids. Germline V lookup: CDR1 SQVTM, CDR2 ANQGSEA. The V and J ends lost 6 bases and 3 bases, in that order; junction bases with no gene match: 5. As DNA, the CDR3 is TGCAGCGTACGGACTAGCGGAAACTACGAGCAGTACTTC. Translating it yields CSVRTSGNYEQYF.

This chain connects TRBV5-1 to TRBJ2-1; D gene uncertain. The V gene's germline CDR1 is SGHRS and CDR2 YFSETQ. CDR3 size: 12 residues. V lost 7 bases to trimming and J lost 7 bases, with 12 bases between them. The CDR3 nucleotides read TGCGCCAGCTACTCCCAATCAAATGAGCAGTTCTTC. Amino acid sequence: CASYSQSNEQFF.

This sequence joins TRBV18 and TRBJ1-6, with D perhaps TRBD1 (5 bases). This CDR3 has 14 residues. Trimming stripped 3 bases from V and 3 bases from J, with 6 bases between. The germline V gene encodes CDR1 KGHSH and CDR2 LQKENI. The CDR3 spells CASSPQGYNSPLHF. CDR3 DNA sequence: TGTGCCAGCTCACCCCAGGGCTATAATTCACCCCTCCACTTT.

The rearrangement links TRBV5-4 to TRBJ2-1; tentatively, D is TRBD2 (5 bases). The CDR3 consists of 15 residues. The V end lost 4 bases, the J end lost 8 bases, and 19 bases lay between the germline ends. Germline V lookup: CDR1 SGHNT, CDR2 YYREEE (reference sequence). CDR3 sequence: CASSPRAALLDEQFF. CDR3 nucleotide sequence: TGTGCCAGCAGCCCGCGGGCCGCCCTACTAGATGAGCAGTTCTTC.